Presented here are 26 T cell receptor beta chains from one specimen sequenced in a study of control samples from healthy donors and cancer patients. Profiled with immunoSEQ multiplex PCR; TCRdb holds only in-frame clones, not every one. The profile shows around 120,000 clones, 80% to 90% of them singletons. Sequencing input: blood. These receptors originate from a man in his fifties or sixties in good health.

This clone was counted a few times. This chain links TRBV11-3 with TRBJ2-3; 9 nucleotides agree with TRBD1. Germline assignment: CDR1 SGHNT and CDR2 YENEEA. After removal of 5 bases from V and 1 base from J, the junction contained 4 bases not matched to a gene. The length of the CDR3 is 15 residues. This CDR3 is CASSVQGAGTDTQYF. The CDR3 DNA follows: TGTGCCAGCAGCGTACAGGGGGCTGGCACAGATACGCAGTATTTT.

Comments on this clone: This CDR3 is also generated by other DNA sequences in the sample. The chain recombines TRBV28 with TRBJ1-2; D remains unclear. The V gene lost 6 bases and the J gene lost 8 bases, with 16 bases spanning the gap. The CDR3 has 13 amino acids. Germline V gene lookup returns CDR1 MDHEN and CDR2 SYDVKM. CDR3 DNA sequence: TGTGCCAGCAGCTCTCCCCCGACTGTGGGCTACACCTTC. This encodes CASSSPPTVGYTF.

The chain joins TRBV19 to TRBJ1-5, with D possibly matching TRBD1 (5 bases). The germline V gene encodes CDR1 LNHDA and CDR2 SQIVND (reference sequence). Trimming removed 3 bases at V and 1 base at J, with 16 bases between. This CDR3 comprises 17 residues. The CDR3 here is CASSILSDSMSNQPQHF. As DNA, the CDR3 is TGTGCCAGTAGTATTCTCTCCGACAGTATGAGCAATCAGCCCCAGCATTTT. Looking up the rest from reference TRBV19 and TRBJ1-5 gives the full variable domain: DGGITQSPKYLFRKEGQNVTLSCEQNLNHDAMYWYRQDPGQGLRLIYYSQIVNDFQKGDIAEGYSVSREKKESFPLTVTSAQKNPTAFYLCASSILSDSMSNQPQHFGDGTRLSIL.

The table lists this clone with a few counts. This chain uses TRBV28 with TRBJ1-1, with D unresolved. The V end lost 7 bases, the J end lost 3 bases, and 6 bases lay between the germline ends. Germline V lookup: CDR1 MDHEN, CDR2 SYDVKM. This CDR3 has 11 residues. As DNA, the CDR3 is TGTGCCAGCAAGGCAGACACTGAAGCTTTCTTT. It codes for CASKADTEAFF.

J is TRBJ2-2 and V is TRBV27, with D perhaps TRBD2 (5 bases). The CDR3 has 11 residues. Germline CDR1 reads MNHEY; CDR2 reads SMNVEV (reference sequence). Trimming left V 9 bases short and J 5 bases short, with 7 bases between. CDR3 coding DNA: TGTGCCAGTAGGAGGACCGGGGAGCTGTTTTTT. Amino acids: CASRRTGELFF.

This rearrangement joins TRBV27 to TRBJ1-3; 8 bases agree with TRBD1. CDR1 and CDR2 (germline): MNHEY, SMNVEV (reference sequence). Trimming cost V 5 bases and J 3 bases; bases outside gene matches: 6. CDR3 length: 15 amino acids. CDR3 sequence reads: CASSPTGASGNTIYF. The CDR3 DNA is TGTGCCAGCAGTCCGACAGGGGCGAGTGGAAACACCATATATTTT.

The rearrangement links TRBV9 to TRBJ1-3, with D possibly being TRBD1 (5 bases). In germline, CDR1 is SGDLS, CDR2 YYNGEE. Deletions cut 0 bases from V and 0 bases from J, with 13 bases between. The CDR3 sequence is 17 residues long. The CDR3 nucleotides are TGTGCCAGCAGCGTAGGGCCAGGGCAGGACTCTGGAAACACCATATATTTT. This codes for CASSVGPGQDSGNTIYF. Full variable domain (missing parts from reference TRBV9 and TRBJ1-3): DSGVTQTPKHLITATGQRVTLRCSPRSGDLSVYWYQQSLDQGLQFLIQYYNGEERAKGNILERFSAQQFPDLHSELNLSSLELGDSALYFCASSVGPGQDSGNTIYFGEGSWLTVV.

The V call is TRBV12-3 or TRBV12-4, the J call TRBJ2-1, with TRBD1 matching 8 bases. CDR3 length: 12 residues. Trimming removed 6 bases from V and 9 bases from J; junction bases left unmatched: 4. Here the CDR3 reads CASRLGTGEQFF. The CDR3 nucleotides are TGTGCCAGCAGACTCGGGACAGGTGAGCAGTTCTTC.

This clone was detected only a few times. In nucleotides, the CDR3 is TGCGCCAGCAGCACACAGGGGGGGAATTCACCCCTCCACTTT. Translating it yields CASSTQGGNSPLHF. This chain connects TRBV5-1 to TRBJ1-6; 8 nucleotides line up with TRBD1. The CDR3 runs to 14 residues. J gave up 7 bases and V 4 bases, and 4 bases lay outside the gene matches. The germline V gene has CDR1 SGHRS and CDR2 YFSETQ.

The rearrangement links TRBV5-4 to TRBJ1-2; TRBD1 aligns across 8 bases. Germline CDR1 SGHNT, CDR2 YYREEE (reference sequence). This CDR3 has 14 amino acids. After removal of 2 bases from V and 6 bases from J, the junction contained 6 bases not matched to a gene. The CDR3: CASSLDRGLNGYTF. The CDR3 coding sequence is TGTGCCAGCAGCTTAGACAGGGGACTGAATGGCTACACCTTC.

The CDR3 reads CASSESGPGNEKLFF. The CDR3 nucleotides read TGTGCCAGCAGTGAATCGGGGCCGGGTAATGAAAAACTGTTTTTT. The chain recombines TRBV25-1 with TRBJ1-4, with D possibly TRBD1 on 5 matching bases. In germline, CDR1 is MGHDK, CDR2 SYGVNS. V lost 1 base, J lost 4 bases, and 10 bases lay in between. This CDR3 comprises 15 residues.

The chain is built from TRBV2 and TRBJ2-2; D ambiguous. In germline, CDR1 is SNHLY, CDR2 FYNNEI. This CDR3 is built from 14 residues. V lost 5 bases to trimming and J lost 9 bases, with 16 bases between them. CDR3 DNA sequence: TGTGCCAGCAGTCCGACCTGGATTGGAAGGGAGCTGTTTTTT. Amino acids: CASSPTWIGRELFF.

V is TRBV5-6 and J is TRBJ1-5, with TRBD1 matching over 7 bases. The CDR3 has 14 residues. Losses at the gene ends were 2 bases for V and 3 bases for J; bases not matched to a gene: 2. Germline V CDR1 and CDR2: SGHDT, YYEEEE. Here the CDR3 reads CASSFGTVNQPQHF. The CDR3 nucleotides read TGTGCCAGCAGCTTCGGGACAGTCAATCAGCCCCAGCATTTT.

In DNA, the CDR3 is TGTGCCAGCAGTTGGACAGGGAAAGCCTACGAGCAGTACTTC. As protein: CASSWTGKAYEQYF. This sequence joins TRBV6-2 or TRBV6-3 and TRBJ2-7; 8 bases agree with TRBD1. CDR1 is MNHEY, CDR2 SVGEGT, per germline. This CDR3 has 14 amino acids. The J segment lost 2 bases and the V segment lost 4 bases, leaving 4 bases of the junction unmatched.

V usage is TRBV5-1 and J usage is TRBJ2-3, with D possibly being TRBD1 (7 bases). This CDR3 contains 15 residues. Germline CDR1 is SGHRS and CDR2 is YFSETQ. Trimming took 1 base from V and 2 from J, leaving 11 bases between them. In DNA form, the CDR3 reads TGCGCCAGCAGCTTGCAGGGGGGCCCCACAGATACGCAGTATTTT. This gives the protein CASSLQGGPTDTQYF.

This clone was seen once. This chain links TRBV6-2 or TRBV6-3 with TRBJ1-2; possibly TRBD1 for D (5 bases). V was shortened by 6 bases and J by 8 bases, with 16 bases between the two germline ends. Germline-derived CDR1 and CDR2 are MNHEY and SVGEGT. The length of the CDR3 is 13 residues. The CDR3 coding sequence is TGTGCCAGCAGCGTCGAGGGGTTTTACGGCTACACCTTC. This codes for CASSVEGFYGYTF.

This clone was found a few times. The gene calls are TRBV19 and TRBJ1-5; maybe TRBD1 (6 bases). This CDR3 contains 15 residues. Germline lookup yields CDR1 LNHDA and CDR2 SQIVND (reference sequence). Deletions cut 3 bases from V and 7 bases from J, with 16 bases between. CDR3 amino acids: CASSIQGGELQPQHF. In DNA form, the CDR3 reads TGTGCCAGTAGTATCCAAGGGGGGGAGCTCCAGCCCCAGCATTTT.

The chain combines TRBV6-2 or TRBV6-3 with TRBJ1-1; D ambiguous. Trimming left V 2 bases short and J 1 base short, with 5 bases between. The CDR3 length is 13 residues. The germline V gene has CDR1 MNHEY and CDR2 SVGEGT. Written as DNA, the CDR3 is TGTGCCAGCAGTTACACCGAGAACACTGAAGCTTTCTTT. Its translation is CASSYTENTEAFF.

The chain couples TRBV18 to TRBJ1-2; 7 bases are shared with TRBD1. Germline trimming cut 2 bases from V and 7 bases from J; bases unmatched to any gene: 4. Germline CDR1 is KGHSH and CDR2 is LQKENI. The length of the CDR3 is 13 residues. CDR3 residues: CASSPGQVAGYTF. CDR3 nucleotide sequence: TGTGCCAGCTCACCAGGACAGGTAGCTGGCTACACCTTC.

The chain is built from TRBV28 and TRBJ2-3; no definite D call. The CDR3 contains 12 residues. CDR1 and CDR2 (germline): MDHEN, SYDVKM. Trimming took 5 bases from V and 2 from J, leaving 5 bases between them. The CDR3 sequence: CASSLNTDTQYF. In DNA, the CDR3 is TGTGCCAGCAGTCTAAACACAGATACGCAGTATTTT. Using reference TRBV28 and TRBJ2-3 for the parts outside the CDR3, the full variable domain is DVKVTQSSRYLVKRTGEKVFLECVQDMDHENMFWYRQDPGLGLRLIYFSYDVKMKEKGDIPEGYSVSREKKERFSLILESASTNQTSMYLCASSLNTDTQYFGPGTRLTVL.

The genes are TRBV6-2 or TRBV6-3 and TRBJ2-2, with TRBD2 matching 8 bases. The germline gives CDR1 MNHEY, CDR2 SVGEGT. With 2 bases clipped from V and 4 bases from J, the junction kept 0 bases outside the gene matches. The CDR3 totals 14 residues. CDR3 sequence reads: CASSYAGGTGELFF. DNA of the CDR3: TGTGCCAGCAGTTACGCGGGGGGCACCGGGGAGCTGTTTTTT.

The chain combines TRBV28 with TRBJ1-2; 10 bases agree with TRBD1. The CDR3 is made up of 15 amino acids. The germline V gene has CDR1 MDHEN and CDR2 SYDVKM. V shed 5 bases and J 7 bases; nucleotides not matched to a gene: 10. The CDR3: CASSPGDRGYGGYTF. In DNA form, the CDR3 reads TGTGCCAGCAGTCCTGGGGACAGGGGATATGGTGGCTACACCTTC.

Comments on this clone: Other DNA sequences in the sample encode the same CDR3. The chain is built from TRBV27 and TRBJ2-7; 9 bases line up with TRBD1. With V trimmed by 5 bases and J by 2 bases, 7 bases remained unmatched. Germline lookup yields CDR1 MNHEY and CDR2 SMNVEV (reference sequence). This CDR3 is built from 15 residues. Written as DNA, the CDR3 is TGTGCCAGCAGTACCTTGACAGGGGGTACCTACGAGCAGTACTTC. It encodes CASSTLTGGTYEQYF.

The CDR3 DNA follows: TGTGCCAGCAGCATCCCGGGGACCGGGACAGGCCTTTTTGAGCAGTTCTTC. It translates to CASSIPGTGTGLFEQFF. The J gene is TRBJ2-1, the V gene TRBV21-1; the table's D call of TRBD1 was not tested on the DNA. TRBV21-1 is annotated as a pseudogene. There are 17 residues in the CDR3.

The V and J genes are TRBV5-6 and TRBJ1-5, with TRBD1 matching 7 bases. From germline, CDR1 is SGHDT and CDR2 YYEEEE. The J segment lost 7 bases and the V segment lost 0 bases, leaving 4 bases of the junction unmatched. The CDR3 length is 14 residues. The DNA of the CDR3 is TGTGCCAGCAGCTTGGGACAGGGCGGGCAGCCCCAGCATTTT. Translating it yields CASSLGQGGQPQHF.

The CDR3 spells CASSYAGGMTFF. In DNA form, the CDR3 reads TGTGCCAGCAGTTACGCAGGGGGCATGACTTTCTTT. The rearrangement uses TRBV6-5 and TRBJ1-1; 8 bases match TRBD1. V was clipped by 2 bases and J by 12 bases; unmatched bases: 5. The CDR3 totals 12 residues. Germline V gene sequence: CDR1 MNHEY, CDR2 SVGAGI.